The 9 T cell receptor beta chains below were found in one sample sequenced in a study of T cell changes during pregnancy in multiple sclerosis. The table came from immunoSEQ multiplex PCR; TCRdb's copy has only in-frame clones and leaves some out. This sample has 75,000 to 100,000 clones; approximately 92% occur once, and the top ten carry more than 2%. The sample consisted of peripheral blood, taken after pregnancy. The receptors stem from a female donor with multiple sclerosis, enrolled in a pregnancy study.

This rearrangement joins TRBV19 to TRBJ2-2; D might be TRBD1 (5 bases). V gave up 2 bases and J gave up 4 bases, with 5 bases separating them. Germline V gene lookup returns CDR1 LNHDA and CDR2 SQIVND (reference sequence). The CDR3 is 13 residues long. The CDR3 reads CASSIQGTGELFF. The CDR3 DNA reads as TGTGCCAGTAGTATACAGGGCACCGGGGAGCTGTTTTTT.

In nucleotides, the CDR3 is TGTGCCATCAGTGAGTCGATCGTAGGGGATCAGCCCCAGCATTTT. Amino acid sequence: CAISESIVGDQPQHF. V is TRBV10-3 and J is TRBJ1-5; D perhaps matches TRBD1 (5 bases). V was shortened by 0 bases and J by 5 bases, with 11 bases between the two germline ends. Germline V gene lookup returns CDR1 ENHRY and CDR2 SYGVKD. This CDR3 has 15 amino acids.

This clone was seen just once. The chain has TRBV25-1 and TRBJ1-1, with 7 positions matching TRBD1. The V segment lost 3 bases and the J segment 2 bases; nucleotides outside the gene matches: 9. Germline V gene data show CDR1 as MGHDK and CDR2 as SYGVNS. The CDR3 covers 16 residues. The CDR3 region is CASSDPTAGGNTEAFF. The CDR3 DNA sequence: TGTGCCAGCAGTGACCCGACCGCAGGGGGAAACACTGAAGCTTTCTTT.

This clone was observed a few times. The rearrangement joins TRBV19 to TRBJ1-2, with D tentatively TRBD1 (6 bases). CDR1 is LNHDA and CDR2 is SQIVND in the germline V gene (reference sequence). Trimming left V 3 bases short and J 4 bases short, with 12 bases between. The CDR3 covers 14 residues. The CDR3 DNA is TGTGCCAGTAGTATCCCAGGGGCTGCCTATGGCTACACCTTC. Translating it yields CASSIPGAAYGYTF. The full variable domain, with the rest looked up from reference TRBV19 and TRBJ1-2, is DGGITQSPKYLFRKEGQNVTLSCEQNLNHDAMYWYRQDPGQGLRLIYYSQIVNDFQKGDIAEGYSVSREKKESFPLTVTSAQKNPTAFYLCASSIPGAAYGYTFGSGTRLTVV.

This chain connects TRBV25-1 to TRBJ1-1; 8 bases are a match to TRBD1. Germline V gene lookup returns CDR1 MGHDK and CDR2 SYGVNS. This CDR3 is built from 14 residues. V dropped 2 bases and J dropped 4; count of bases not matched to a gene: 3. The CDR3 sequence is CASSEQGAVTEAFF. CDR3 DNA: TGTGCCAGCAGTGAACAGGGGGCGGTCACTGAAGCTTTCTTT.

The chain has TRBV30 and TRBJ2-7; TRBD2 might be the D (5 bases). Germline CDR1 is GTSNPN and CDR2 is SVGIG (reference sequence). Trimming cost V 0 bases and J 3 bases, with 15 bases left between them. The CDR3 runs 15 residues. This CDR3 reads CAWSVPSGGYYEQYF. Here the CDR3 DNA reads TGTGCCTGGAGTGTACCCAGCGGAGGTTACTACGAGCAGTACTTC.

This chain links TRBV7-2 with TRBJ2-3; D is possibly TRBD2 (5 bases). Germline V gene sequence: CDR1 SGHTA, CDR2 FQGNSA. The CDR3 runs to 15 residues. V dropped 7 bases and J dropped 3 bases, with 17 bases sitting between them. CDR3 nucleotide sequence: TGTGCCAGCACCAAAGGGTCTAGCAGAACAGATACGCAGTATTTT. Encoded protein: CASTKGSSRTDTQYF. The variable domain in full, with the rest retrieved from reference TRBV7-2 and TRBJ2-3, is GAGVSQSPSNKVTEKGKDVELRCDPISGHTALYWYRQSLGQGLEFLIYFQGNSAPDKSGLPSDRFSAERTGGSVSTLTIQRTQQEDSAVYLCASTKGSSRTDTQYFGPGTRLTVL.

The CDR3 sequence: CAWTQGVGQPQHF. For the CDR3, the DNA is TGTGCCTGGACGCAGGGTGTAGGTCAGCCCCAGCATTTT. The V gene is TRBV30, the J gene TRBJ1-5, with D possibly being TRBD1 (5 bases). Germline V CDR1 and CDR2: GTSNPN, SVGIG (reference sequence). The CDR3 extends over 13 amino acids. Trimming pared 4 bases from V and 6 bases from J, leaving 13 bases between.

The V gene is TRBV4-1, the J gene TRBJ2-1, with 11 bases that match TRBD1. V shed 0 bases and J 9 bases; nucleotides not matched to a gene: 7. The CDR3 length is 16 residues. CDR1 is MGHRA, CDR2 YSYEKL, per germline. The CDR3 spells CASSQEDRGPRAEQFF. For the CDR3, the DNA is TGCGCCAGCAGCCAAGAGGACAGGGGGCCTAGGGCTGAGCAGTTCTTC.